The sequence of this TCR beta chain was determined in a study of blood T cell repertoires in COVID-19. Study-wide context: Material from acute and convalescent COVID-19 was sourced from the United States, Italy and Spain. In each case, the material was cDNA or gDNA derived from T cells, B-cell-depleted T cells, or PBMCs.

Trimming shortened V by 1 base and J by 0 bases, and 15 bases separated the two germline ends. Germline CDR1 and CDR2: GTSNPN and SVGIG (reference sequence). This CDR3 has 17 residues. Authors' data handling: Estimates of nucleated cell counts were drawn from the amplification of reference gene primers. Some clones are missing from TCRdb's copy, which holds only in-frame ones; the method was immunoSEQ multiplex PCR. For V, J and clone size, that table is used; D and trimming come from the DNA. The table has approximately 100,000 clones, about 75% seen once; the top ten hold roughly 6%. The V gene is TRBV30, the J gene TRBJ2-2; maybe TRBD1 (6 bases). The clonotype originates from an elderly man with acute or convalescent COVID-19. Input material: peripheral blood. CDR3: CAWSASRTVSNTGELFF. As DNA, the CDR3 is TGTGCCTGGAGTGCCTCAAGGACAGTTTCGAACACCGGGGAGCTGTTTTTT.